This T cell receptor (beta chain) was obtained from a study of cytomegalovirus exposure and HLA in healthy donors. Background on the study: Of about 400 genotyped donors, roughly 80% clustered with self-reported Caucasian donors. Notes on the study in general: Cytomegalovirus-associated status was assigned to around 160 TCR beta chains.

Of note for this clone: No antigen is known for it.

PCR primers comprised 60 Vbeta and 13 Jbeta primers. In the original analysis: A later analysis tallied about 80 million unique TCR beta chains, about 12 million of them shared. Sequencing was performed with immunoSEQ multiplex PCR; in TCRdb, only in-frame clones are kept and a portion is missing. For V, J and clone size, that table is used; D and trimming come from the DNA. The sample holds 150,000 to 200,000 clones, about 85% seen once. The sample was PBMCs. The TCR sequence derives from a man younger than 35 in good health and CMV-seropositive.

This chain's CDR3 is CASSLDWLLDNEQFF. In nucleotides, the CDR3 is TGTGCCAGCAGCCTGGACTGGCTCCTTGACAATGAGCAGTTCTTC. The V and J genes are TRBV11-3 and TRBJ2-1; a weak D match, TRBD2 (5 bases). The CDR3 covers 15 residues. V lost 5 bases to trimming and J lost 5 bases, with 16 bases between them. Germline CDR1 SGHNT, CDR2 YENEEA. Supplemented by reference TRBV11-3 and TRBJ2-1, the full variable domain reads EAGVVQSPRYKIIEKKQPVAFWCNPISGHNTLYWYLQNLGQGPELLIRYENEEAVDDSQLPKDRFSAERLKGVDSTLKIQPAELGDSAVYLCASSLDWLLDNEQFFGPGTRLTVL.